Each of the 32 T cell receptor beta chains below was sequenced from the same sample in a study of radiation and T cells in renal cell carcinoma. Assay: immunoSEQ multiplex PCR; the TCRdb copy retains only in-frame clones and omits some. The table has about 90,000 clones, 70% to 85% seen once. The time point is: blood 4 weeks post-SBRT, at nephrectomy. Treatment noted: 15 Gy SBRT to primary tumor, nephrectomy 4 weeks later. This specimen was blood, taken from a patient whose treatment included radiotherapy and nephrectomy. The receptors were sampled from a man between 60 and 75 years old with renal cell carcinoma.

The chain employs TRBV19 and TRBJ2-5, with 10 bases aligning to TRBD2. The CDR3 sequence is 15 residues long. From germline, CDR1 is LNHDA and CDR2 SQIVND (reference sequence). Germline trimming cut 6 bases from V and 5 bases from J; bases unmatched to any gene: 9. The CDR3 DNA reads TGTGCCAGTAGCCAAATAGCGGGAGGCGGGGAGACCCAGTACTTC. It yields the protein CASSQIAGGGETQYF. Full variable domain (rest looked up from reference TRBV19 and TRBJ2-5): DGGITQSPKYLFRKEGQNVTLSCEQNLNHDAMYWYRQDPGQGLRLIYYSQIVNDFQKGDIAEGYSVSREKKESFPLTVTSAQKNPTAFYLCASSQIAGGGETQYFGPGTRLLVL.

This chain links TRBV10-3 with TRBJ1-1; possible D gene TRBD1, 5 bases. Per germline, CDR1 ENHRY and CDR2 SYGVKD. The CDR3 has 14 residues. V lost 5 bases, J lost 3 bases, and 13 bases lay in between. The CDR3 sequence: CAISKRGPYTEAFF. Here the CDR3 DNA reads TGTGCCATCAGTAAACGGGGCCCCTACACTGAAGCTTTCTTT.

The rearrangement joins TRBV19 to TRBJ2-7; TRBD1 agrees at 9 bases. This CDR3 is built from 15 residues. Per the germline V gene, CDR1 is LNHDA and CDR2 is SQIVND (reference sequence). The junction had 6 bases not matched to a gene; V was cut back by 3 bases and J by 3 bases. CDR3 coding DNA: TGTGCCAGTAGTATGGGACAGGGAATTTTCTACGAGCAGTACTTC. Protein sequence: CASSMGQGIFYEQYF.

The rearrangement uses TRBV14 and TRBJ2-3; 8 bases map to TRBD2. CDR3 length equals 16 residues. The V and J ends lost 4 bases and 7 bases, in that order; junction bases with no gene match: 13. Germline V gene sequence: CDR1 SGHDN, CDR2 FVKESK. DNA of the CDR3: TGTGCCAGCAGCCCTACTAGCGGAGGGACCGTGAATACGCAGTATTTT. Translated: CASSPTSGGTVNTQYF.

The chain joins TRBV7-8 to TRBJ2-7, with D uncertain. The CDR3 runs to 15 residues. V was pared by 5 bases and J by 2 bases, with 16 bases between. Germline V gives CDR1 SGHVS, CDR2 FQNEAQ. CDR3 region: CASSPISGPPYEQYF. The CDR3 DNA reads TGTGCCAGCAGCCCCATATCCGGGCCCCCCTACGAGCAGTACTTC.

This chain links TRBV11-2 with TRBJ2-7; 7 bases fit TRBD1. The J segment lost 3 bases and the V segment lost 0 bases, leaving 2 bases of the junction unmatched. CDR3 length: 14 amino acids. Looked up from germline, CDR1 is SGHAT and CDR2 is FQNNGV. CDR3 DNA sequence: TGTGCCAGCAGCTTAGAGCGGACAGGCTACGAGCAGTACTTC. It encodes CASSLERTGYEQYF.

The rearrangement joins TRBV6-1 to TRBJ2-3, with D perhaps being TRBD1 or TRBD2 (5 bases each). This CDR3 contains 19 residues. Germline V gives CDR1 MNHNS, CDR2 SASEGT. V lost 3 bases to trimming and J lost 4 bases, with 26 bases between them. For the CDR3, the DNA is TGTGCCAGCAGTGAGGTACCCACCGGGGCTTCCCCAACACCAGATACGCAGTATTTT. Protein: CASSEVPTGASPTPDTQYF.

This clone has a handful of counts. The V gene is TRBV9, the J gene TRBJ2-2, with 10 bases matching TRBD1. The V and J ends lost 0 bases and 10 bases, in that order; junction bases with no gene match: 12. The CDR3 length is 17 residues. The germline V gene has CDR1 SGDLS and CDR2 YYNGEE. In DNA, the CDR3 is TGTGCCAGCAGCGTAGGAATTCATGGACAGGGGGAGGTGGAGCTGTTTTTT. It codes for CASSVGIHGQGEVELFF.

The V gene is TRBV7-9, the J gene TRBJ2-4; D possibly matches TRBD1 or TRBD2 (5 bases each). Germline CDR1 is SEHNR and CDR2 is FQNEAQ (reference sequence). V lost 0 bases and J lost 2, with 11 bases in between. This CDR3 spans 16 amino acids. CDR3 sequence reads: CASSLAGTDPKNIQYF. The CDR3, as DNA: TGTGCCAGCAGCTTAGCTGGGACGGACCCCAAAAACATTCAGTACTTC.

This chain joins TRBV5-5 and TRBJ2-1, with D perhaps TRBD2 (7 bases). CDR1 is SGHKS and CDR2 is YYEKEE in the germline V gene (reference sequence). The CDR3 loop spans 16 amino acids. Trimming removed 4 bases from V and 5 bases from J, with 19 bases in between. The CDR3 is CASSPRRGAVNNEQFF. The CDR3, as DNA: TGTGCCAGCAGCCCCCGTCGGGGGGCAGTGAACAATGAGCAGTTCTTC.

The CDR3 reads CASSLIQGHEQFF. DNA for the CDR3: TGTGCCAGCAGCTTAATTCAGGGGCATGAGCAGTTCTTC. The rearrangement uses TRBV7-8 and TRBJ2-1; possibly TRBD1 for D (6 bases). CDR1 and CDR2 from the germline V gene are SGHVS and FQNEAQ. This CDR3 comprises 13 residues. V shed 2 bases and J shed 8 bases, with 10 bases lying between them.

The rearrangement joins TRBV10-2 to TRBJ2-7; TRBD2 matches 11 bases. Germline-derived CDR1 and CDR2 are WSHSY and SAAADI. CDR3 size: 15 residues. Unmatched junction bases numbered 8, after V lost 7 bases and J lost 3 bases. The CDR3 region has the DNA TGCGCCAGCATTCCTCTTAGCGGGAGGGGCTACGAGCAGTACTTC. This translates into CASIPLSGRGYEQYF.

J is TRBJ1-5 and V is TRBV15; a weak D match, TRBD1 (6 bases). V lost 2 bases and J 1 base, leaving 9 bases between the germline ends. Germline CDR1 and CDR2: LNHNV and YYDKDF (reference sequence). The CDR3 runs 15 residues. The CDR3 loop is CATSRPGVSNQPQHF. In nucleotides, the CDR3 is TGTGCCACCAGCAGACCAGGGGTAAGCAATCAGCCCCAGCATTTT. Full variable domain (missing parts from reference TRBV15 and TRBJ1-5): DAMVIQNPRYQVTQFGKPVTLSCSQTLNHNVMYWYQQKSSQAPKLLFHYYDKDFNNEADTPDNFQSRRPNTSFCFLDIRSPGLGDTAMYLCATSRPGVSNQPQHFGDGTRLSIL.

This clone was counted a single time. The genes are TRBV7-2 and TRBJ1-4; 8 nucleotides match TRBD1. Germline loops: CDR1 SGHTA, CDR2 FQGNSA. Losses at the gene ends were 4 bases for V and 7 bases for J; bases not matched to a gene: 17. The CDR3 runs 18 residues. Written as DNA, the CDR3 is TGTGCCAGCAGCTCAGGAGTAGTAATGTACAGGGGGTTTGAAAAACTGTTTTTT. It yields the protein CASSSGVVMYRGFEKLFF. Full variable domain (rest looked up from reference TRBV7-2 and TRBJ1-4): GAGVSQSPSNKVTEKGKDVELRCDPISGHTALYWYRQSLGQGLEFLIYFQGNSAPDKSGLPSDRFSAERTGGSVSTLTIQRTQQEDSAVYLCASSSGVVMYRGFEKLFFGSGTQLSVL.

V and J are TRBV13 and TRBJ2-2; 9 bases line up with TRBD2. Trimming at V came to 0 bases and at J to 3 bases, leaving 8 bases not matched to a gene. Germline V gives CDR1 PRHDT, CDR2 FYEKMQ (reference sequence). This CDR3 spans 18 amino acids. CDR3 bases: TGTGCCAGCAGCTTAGGCCCAGCGGGAGGATCATACACCGGGGAGCTGTTTTTT. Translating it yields CASSLGPAGGSYTGELFF.

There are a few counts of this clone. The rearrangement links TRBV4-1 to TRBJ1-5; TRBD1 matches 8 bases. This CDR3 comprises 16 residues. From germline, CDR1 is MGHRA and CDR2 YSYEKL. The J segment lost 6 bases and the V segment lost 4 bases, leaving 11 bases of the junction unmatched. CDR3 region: CASSPIRDRGTQPQHF. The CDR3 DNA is TGCGCCAGCAGCCCGATCCGCGACAGGGGTACTCAGCCCCAGCATTTT.

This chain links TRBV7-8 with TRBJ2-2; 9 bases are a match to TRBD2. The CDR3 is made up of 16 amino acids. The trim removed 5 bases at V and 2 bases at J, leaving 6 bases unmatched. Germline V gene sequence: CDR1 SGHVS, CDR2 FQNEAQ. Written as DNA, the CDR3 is TGTGCCAGCAGCACCAGACTAGCGGATAACACCGGGGAGCTGTTTTTT. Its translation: CASSTRLADNTGELFF.

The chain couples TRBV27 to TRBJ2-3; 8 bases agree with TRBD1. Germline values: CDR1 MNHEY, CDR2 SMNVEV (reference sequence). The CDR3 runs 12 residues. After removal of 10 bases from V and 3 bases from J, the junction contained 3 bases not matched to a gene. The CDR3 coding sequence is TGTGCCACTCAGGGGGCGACAGATACGCAGTATTTT. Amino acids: CATQGATDTQYF.

The CDR3 protein is CASSRDRGYQPQHF. The CDR3 bases are TGTGCCAGCAGTCGGGACAGGGGTTATCAGCCCCAGCATTTT. This chain links TRBV6-6 with TRBJ1-5; TRBD1 matches at 10 bases. The J segment lost 5 bases and the V segment lost 5 bases, leaving 3 bases of the junction unmatched. The V gene's germline CDR1 is MNHNY and CDR2 SVGAGI (reference sequence). CDR3 length: 14 residues.

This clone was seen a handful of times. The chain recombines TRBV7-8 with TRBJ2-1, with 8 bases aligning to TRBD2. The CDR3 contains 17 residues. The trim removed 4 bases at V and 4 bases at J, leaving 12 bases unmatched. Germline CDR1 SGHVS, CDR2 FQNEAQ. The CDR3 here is CASSSPPGLGGYNEQFF. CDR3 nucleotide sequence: TGTGCCAGCAGCTCACCTCCGGGACTAGGAGGGTACAATGAGCAGTTCTTC. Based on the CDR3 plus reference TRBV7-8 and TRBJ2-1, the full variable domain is GAGVSQSPRYKVAKRGQDVALRCDPISGHVSLFWYQQALGQGPEFLTYFQNEAQLDKSGLPSDRFFAERPEGSVSTLKIQRTQQEDSAVYLCASSSPPGLGGYNEQFFGPGTRLTVL.

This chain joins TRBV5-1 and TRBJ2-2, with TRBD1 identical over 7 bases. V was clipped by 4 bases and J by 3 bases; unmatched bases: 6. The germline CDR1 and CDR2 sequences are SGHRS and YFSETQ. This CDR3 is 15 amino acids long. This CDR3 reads CASSPTGWDTGELFF. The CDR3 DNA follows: TGCGCCAGCAGCCCGACAGGGTGGGACACCGGGGAGCTGTTTTTT.

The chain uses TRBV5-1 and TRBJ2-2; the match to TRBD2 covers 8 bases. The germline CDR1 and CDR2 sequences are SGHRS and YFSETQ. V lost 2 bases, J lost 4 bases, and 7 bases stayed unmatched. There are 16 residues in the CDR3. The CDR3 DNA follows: TGCGCCAGCAGCTTAACAGCGGGAGTGGTCACCGGGGAGCTGTTTTTT. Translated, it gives CASSLTAGVVTGELFF.

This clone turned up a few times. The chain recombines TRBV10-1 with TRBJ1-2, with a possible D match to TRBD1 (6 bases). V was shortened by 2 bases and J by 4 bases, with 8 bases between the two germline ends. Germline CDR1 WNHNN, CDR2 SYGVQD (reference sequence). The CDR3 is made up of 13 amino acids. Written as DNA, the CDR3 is TGCGCCAGCAGTGAGACAGGGACCTATGGCTACACCTTC. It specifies CASSETGTYGYTF.

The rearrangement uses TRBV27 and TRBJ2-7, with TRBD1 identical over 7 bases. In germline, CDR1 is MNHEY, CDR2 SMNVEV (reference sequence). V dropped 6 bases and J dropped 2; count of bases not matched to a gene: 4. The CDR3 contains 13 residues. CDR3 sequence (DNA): TGTGCCAGCAGATTGACAGGGACCTACGAGCAGTACTTC. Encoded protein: CASRLTGTYEQYF.

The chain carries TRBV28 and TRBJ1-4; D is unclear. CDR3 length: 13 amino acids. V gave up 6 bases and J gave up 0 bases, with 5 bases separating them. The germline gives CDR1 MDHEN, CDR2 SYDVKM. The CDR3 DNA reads TGTGCCAGCAGCCCGGCAACTAATGAAAAACTGTTTTTT. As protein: CASSPATNEKLFF.

The CDR3 nucleotides read TGTGCCAGCAGCTTACGGGGGGCGCGAATGGATGGCTACACCTTC. It specifies CASSLRGARMDGYTF. V is TRBV6-6 and J is TRBJ1-2; D might be TRBD1 (6 bases). Per germline, CDR1 MNHNY and CDR2 SVGAGI (reference sequence). The ends were cut back, 6 bases at V and 6 bases at J, with 20 bases in the middle. The CDR3 totals 15 residues.

Here the CDR3 DNA reads TGTGCCAGCAGTTTATATAGCGGGACAGATACGCAGTATTTT. Residues: CASSLYSGTDTQYF. The chain has TRBV28 and TRBJ2-3; the match to TRBD2 covers 7 bases. The CDR3 is made up of 14 amino acids. The junction had 1 base not matched to a gene; V was cut back by 1 base and J by 3 bases. Per the germline V gene, CDR1 is MDHEN and CDR2 is SYDVKM. Filled out from reference TRBV28 and TRBJ2-3, the complete variable domain reads DVKVTQSSRYLVKRTGEKVFLECVQDMDHENMFWYRQDPGLGLRLIYFSYDVKMKEKGDIPEGYSVSREKKERFSLILESASTNQTSMYLCASSLYSGTDTQYFGPGTRLTVL.

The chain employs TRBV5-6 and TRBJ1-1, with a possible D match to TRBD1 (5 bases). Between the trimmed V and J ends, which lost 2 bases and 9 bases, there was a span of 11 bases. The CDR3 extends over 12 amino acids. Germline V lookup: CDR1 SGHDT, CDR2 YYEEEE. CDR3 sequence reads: CASSFGGAKAFF. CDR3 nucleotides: TGTGCCAGCAGCTTTGGAGGGGCTAAAGCTTTCTTT.

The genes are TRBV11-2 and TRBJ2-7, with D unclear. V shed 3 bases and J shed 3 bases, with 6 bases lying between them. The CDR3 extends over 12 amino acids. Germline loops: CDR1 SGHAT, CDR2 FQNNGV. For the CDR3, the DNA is TGTGCCAGCAGCTTGACCCTCTACGAGCAGTACTTC. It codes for CASSLTLYEQYF.

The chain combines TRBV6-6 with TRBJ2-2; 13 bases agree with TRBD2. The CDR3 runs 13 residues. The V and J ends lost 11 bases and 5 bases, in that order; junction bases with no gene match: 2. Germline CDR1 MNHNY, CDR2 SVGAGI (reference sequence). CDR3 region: CAGGLAGTGELFF. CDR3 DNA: TGTGCCGGGGGACTAGCGGGAACCGGGGAGCTGTTTTTT.

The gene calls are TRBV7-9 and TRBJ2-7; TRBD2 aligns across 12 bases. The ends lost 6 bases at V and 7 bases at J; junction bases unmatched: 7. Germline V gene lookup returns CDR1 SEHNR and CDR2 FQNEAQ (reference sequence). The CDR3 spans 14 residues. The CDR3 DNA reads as TGTGCCAGCAGTCTAGCGGGAGGGCCTCGAGAGCAGTACTTC. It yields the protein CASSLAGGPREQYF.

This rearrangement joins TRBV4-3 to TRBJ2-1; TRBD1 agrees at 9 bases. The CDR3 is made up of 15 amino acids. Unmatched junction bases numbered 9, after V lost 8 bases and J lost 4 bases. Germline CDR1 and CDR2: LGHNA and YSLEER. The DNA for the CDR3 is TGCGCCAGCTCCTGGGGGACAGGGAATTACAATGAGCAGTTCTTC. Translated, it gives CASSWGTGNYNEQFF.